The clone carrying this T cell receptor (beta chain) was seen repeatedly, ten times or more. TCRdb ran MiXCR on the RT-PCR reads and lists one entry per CDR3 protein. The sample has 550,000 to 750,000 distinct CDR3 sequences, approximately 15% seen once; the top ten hold 3.6%. V was cut by 5 bases and J by 2 bases, with 10 bases left in between. CDR1 MNHEY and CDR2 SMNVEV come from the germline V gene (reference sequence). This CDR3 is built from 14 residues. The origin of this receptor is a female donor in good health, serving as a healthy control. The chain links TRBV27 to TRBJ1-5; D is ambiguous. Sequenced input: memory CD4+ T cells from blood. CDR3 amino acids: CASSQNGGNQPQHF. CDR3 nucleotides: TGTGCCAGCAGTCAGAATGGGGGCAATCAGCCCCAGCATTTT.